This T cell receptor (beta chain) was sequenced for a study of PD-1 blockade in classical Hodgkin lymphoma. Study-wide background: The patients were dosed with nivolumab 3 mg/kg, infused intravenously every 2 weeks.

TCRdb keeps only in-frame clones here, not all; method: immunoSEQ multiplex PCR. This table has around 30,000 clones, roughly nine tenths appearing once. With 4 bases clipped from V and 6 bases from J, the junction kept 8 bases outside the gene matches. The CDR3 contains 15 residues. Germline loops: CDR1 SGHNT, CDR2 YYREEE (reference sequence). Points on this clone: Its antigen is unidentified.

The study, taken as a whole, reports: It was reported that newly diagnosed patients had less baseline TCR diversity than healthy donors.

Specified time point: cycle 4 day 1 (C4D1), after 5 to 7 weeks of nivolumab. Autologous stem cell transplantation was followed by relapse in every patient, and brentuximab vedotin exposure varied. The authors purified CD4+ T cells from thawed PBMCs by magnetic negative selection. Best responses were complete response, partial response or progressive disease. J is TRBJ2-1 and V is TRBV5-4; 9 positions agree with TRBD2. The origin of this receptor is a human donor with classical Hodgkin lymphoma. The sample consisted of CD4+ T cells from blood, taken before the fourth cycle of nivolumab. The CDR3 reads CASSAGTSPPNEQFF. The CDR3 DNA reads as TGTGCCAGCAGCGCCGGGACTAGCCCACCCAATGAGCAGTTCTTC. Supplemented by reference TRBV5-4 and TRBJ2-1, the full variable domain reads ETGVTQSPTHLIKTRGQQVTLRCSSQSGHNTVSWYQQALGQGPQFIFQYYREEENGRGNFPPRFSGLQFPNYSSELNVNALELDDSALYLCASSAGTSPPNEQFFGPGTRLTVL.